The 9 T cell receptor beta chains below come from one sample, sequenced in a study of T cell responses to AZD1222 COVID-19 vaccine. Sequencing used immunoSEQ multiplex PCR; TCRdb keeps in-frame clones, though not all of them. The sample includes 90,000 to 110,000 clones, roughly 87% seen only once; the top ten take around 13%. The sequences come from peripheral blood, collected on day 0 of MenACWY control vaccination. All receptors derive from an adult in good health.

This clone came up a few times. The CDR3 DNA sequence: TGTGCCAGCAGCCTGGGGCACTATGGCTACACCTTC. Protein: CASSLGHYGYTF. The chain employs TRBV11-1 and TRBJ1-2, with TRBD1 as a possible D gene (5 bases). The length of the CDR3 is 12 residues. V shed 5 bases and J shed 3 bases, with 7 bases lying between them. Germline-derived CDR1 and CDR2 are SGHAT and FQDESV (reference sequence).

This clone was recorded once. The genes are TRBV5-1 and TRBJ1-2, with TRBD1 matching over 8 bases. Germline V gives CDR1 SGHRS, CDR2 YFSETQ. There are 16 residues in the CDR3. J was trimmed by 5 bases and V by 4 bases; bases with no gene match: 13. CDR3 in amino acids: CASSLVTGEMAYGYTF. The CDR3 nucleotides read TGCGCCAGCAGCCTGGTGACAGGGGAGATGGCTTATGGCTACACCTTC.

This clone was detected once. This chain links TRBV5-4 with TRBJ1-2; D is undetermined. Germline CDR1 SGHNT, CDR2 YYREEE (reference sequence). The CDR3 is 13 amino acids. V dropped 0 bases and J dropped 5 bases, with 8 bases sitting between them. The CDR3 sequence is CASSLGSAYGYTF. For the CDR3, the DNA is TGTGCCAGCAGCTTGGGGTCAGCATATGGCTACACCTTC.

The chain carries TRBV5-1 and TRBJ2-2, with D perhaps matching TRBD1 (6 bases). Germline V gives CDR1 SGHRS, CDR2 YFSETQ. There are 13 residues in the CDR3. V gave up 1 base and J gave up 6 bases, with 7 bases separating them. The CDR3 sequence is CASSLQGSGELFF. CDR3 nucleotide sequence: TGCGCCAGCAGCTTGCAGGGGTCCGGGGAGCTGTTTTTT.

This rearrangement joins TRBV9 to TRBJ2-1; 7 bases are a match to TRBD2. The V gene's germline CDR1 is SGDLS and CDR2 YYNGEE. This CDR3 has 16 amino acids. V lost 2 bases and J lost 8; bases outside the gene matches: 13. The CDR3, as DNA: TGTGCCAGCAGCGTGGCAGGGCTAGCGGAGTCCGATGAGCAGTTCTTC. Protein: CASSVAGLAESDEQFF.

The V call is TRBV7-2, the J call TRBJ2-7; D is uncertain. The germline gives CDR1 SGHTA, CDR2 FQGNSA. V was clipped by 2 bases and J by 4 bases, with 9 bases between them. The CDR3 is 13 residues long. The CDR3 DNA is TGTGCCAGCAGCTTATCTGCCGGATACGAGCAGTACTTC. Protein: CASSLSAGYEQYF.

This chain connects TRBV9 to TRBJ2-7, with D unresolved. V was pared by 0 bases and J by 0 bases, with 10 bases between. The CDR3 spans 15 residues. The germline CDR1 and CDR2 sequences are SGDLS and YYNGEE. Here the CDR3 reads CASSVGGVGSYEQYF. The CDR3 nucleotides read TGTGCCAGCAGCGTAGGTGGAGTGGGCTCCTACGAGCAGTACTTC.

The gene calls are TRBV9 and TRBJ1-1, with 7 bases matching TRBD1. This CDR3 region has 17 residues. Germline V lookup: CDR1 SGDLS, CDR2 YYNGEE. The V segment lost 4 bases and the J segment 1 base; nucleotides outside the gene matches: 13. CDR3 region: CASSPGGVGSWNTEAFF. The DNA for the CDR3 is TGTGCCAGCAGCCCAGGGGGGGTGGGCAGTTGGAACACTGAAGCTTTCTTT.

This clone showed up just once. CDR3 nucleotides: TGCGCCAGCAGCACCGACAGGGGGCTCCTCTCTGGGGCCAACGTCCTGACTTTC. This codes for CASSTDRGLLSGANVLTF. The chain is built from TRBV5-1 and TRBJ2-6; TRBD1 matches 10 bases. CDR3 length: 18 residues. Germline loops: CDR1 SGHRS, CDR2 YFSETQ. V gave up 4 bases and J gave up 0 bases; unmatched junction bases: 7.